These 22 T cell receptor beta chains were sequenced from one sample in a study of Graves' ophthalmopathy and Graves' hyperthyroidism. From RNA, the CDR3 regions of TCR beta chains were amplified and sequenced. The library came from an HTBI-primed first-round RT-PCR and a second-round multiplex PCR. TCRdb reanalysed the multiplex PCR reads using MiXCR and keeps one entry per CDR3 protein. The data hold around 520,000 distinct CDR3 sequences, with 39% observed a single time. Sequenced sample: peripheral blood or thyroid tissue (not recorded which). The source is an adult man with Graves' hyperthyroidism.

Many counts were recorded for this clonotype. This chain links TRBV24-1 with TRBJ2-5, with 8 bases aligning to TRBD2. The CDR3 is 16 residues long. Germline trimming cut 2 bases from V and 5 bases from J; bases unmatched to any gene: 9. Germline-derived CDR1 and CDR2 are KGHDR and SFDVKD. In nucleotides, the CDR3 is TGTGCCACCAGTGATTCGGCGGGGGGCAAATGGGAGACCCAGTACTTC. It specifies CATSDSAGGKWETQYF.

This chain uses TRBV5-1 with TRBJ2-5; D is unclear. The V gene lost 6 bases and the J gene lost 6 bases, with 9 bases spanning the gap. This CDR3 spans 11 amino acids. The germline V gene encodes CDR1 SGHRS and CDR2 YFSETQ. This CDR3 reads CASTIGKTQYF. CDR3 nucleotide sequence: TGCGCCAGCACCATAGGCAAGACCCAGTACTTC.

This clonotype was counted at least ten times. The chain has TRBV29-1 and TRBJ2-2; D gene uncertain. Trimming cost V 7 bases and J 1 base, with 10 bases left between them. CDR1 is SQVTM and CDR2 is ANQGSEA in the germline V gene. The CDR3 loop spans 13 amino acids. CDR3: CSAADQNTGELFF. In DNA form, the CDR3 reads TGCAGCGCCGCGGACCAGAACACCGGGGAGCTGTTTTTT.

This clonotype was recorded a few times. The genes are TRBV24-1 and TRBJ1-1; TRBD1 might be the D (6 bases). V lost 3 bases and J lost 1, with 11 bases in between. Germline V lookup: CDR1 KGHDR, CDR2 SFDVKD. The CDR3 spans 15 residues. In DNA, the CDR3 is TGTGCCACCAGTGATCCCACGGGACAGAACACTGAAGCTTTCTTT. This gives the protein CATSDPTGQNTEAFF.

This clonotype was seen ten or more times. The rearrangement links TRBV4-1 to TRBJ2-2; 7 bases are a match to TRBD1. The CDR3 extends over 15 amino acids. Germline CDR1 reads MGHRA; CDR2 reads YSYEKL. V was clipped by 5 bases and J by 3 bases; unmatched bases: 6. For the CDR3, the DNA is TGCGCCAGCAGCTGGAAACAGGGGTACACCGGGGAGCTGTTTTTT. The encoded protein is CASSWKQGYTGELFF.

As concerns this clonotype: A much larger clonotype is one base distant, so this may be a read error. V usage is TRBV19 and J usage is TRBJ1-5, with D hard to call. Germline CDR1 LNHDA, CDR2 SQIVND (reference sequence). The CDR3 spans 15 residues. This chain's CDR3 is CPSSIDGHSNQPQHF. CDR3 DNA sequence: TGTCCCAGTAGTATAGATGGGCATAGCAATCAGCCCCAGCATTTT.

As to this clonotype: Given a much more abundant clone one base away, this may be a read error. The rearrangement links TRBV29-1 to TRBJ1-2, with D uncertain. The CDR3 runs 9 residues. Germline CDR1 is SQVTM and CDR2 is ANQGSEA. The CDR3 nucleotides are TGCAACGTTGAAGATGCCAGATACTTC. Amino acid sequence: CNVEDARYF.

This clonotype was found once. The V and J genes are TRBV5-1 and TRBJ2-3, with TRBD2 matching 9 bases. Germline lookup yields CDR1 SGHRS and CDR2 YFSETQ. This CDR3 has 16 amino acids. Losses at the gene ends were 0 bases for V and 4 bases for J; bases not matched to a gene: 6. CDR3 sequence: CASSLGAGGPSDTQYF. The CDR3 bases are TGCGCCAGCAGCTTGGGCGCGGGGGGGCCCTCAGATACGCAGTATTTT.

The V call is TRBV18, the J call TRBJ1-5, with a tentative D call TRBD1 (5 bases). This CDR3 has 15 residues. Trimming pared 6 bases from V and 4 bases from J, leaving 16 bases between. Per germline, CDR1 KGHSH and CDR2 LQKENI. The CDR3 nucleotides are TGTGCCAGCTCGCCGGGACTTCCCGGGAATCAGCCCCAGCATTTT. Amino acid sequence: CASSPGLPGNQPQHF.

This clonotype was counted ten times or more. The chain employs TRBV5-8 and TRBJ2-5; D is undetermined. Germline CDR1 SGHTS, CDR2 YDEGEE. This CDR3 is 15 amino acids long. V lost 4 bases and J 1 base, leaving 14 bases between the germline ends. The DNA of the CDR3 is TGTGCCAGCAGCCCCCCGACCTCCTTCCAAGAGACCCAGTACTTC. It specifies CASSPPTSFQETQYF. Full variable domain (remainder filled in from reference TRBV5-8 and TRBJ2-5): EAGVTQSPTHLIKTRGQQATLRCSPISGHTSVYWYQQALGLGLQFLLWYDEGEERNRGNFPPRFSGRQFPNYSSELNVNALELEDSALYLCASSPPTSFQETQYFGPGTRLLVL.

As for this clonotype: A much more abundant neighbour one base away suggests this may be a read error. No conserved phenylalanine or tryptophan is present at the end of the CDR3, so a read error is the likely explanation. The chain is built from TRBV19 and TRBJ1-5; TRBD1 aligns across 9 bases. Losses at the gene ends were 3 bases for V and 5 bases for J; bases not matched to a gene: 11. The CDR3 length is 17 residues. CDR1 and CDR2 (germline): LNHDA, SQIVND (reference sequence). CDR3 sequence reads: CASSILPPDRGDQPQHL. For the CDR3, the DNA is TGTGCCAGTAGTATTCTGCCCCCTGACAGGGGGGATCAGCCCCAGCATCTT.

The gene calls are TRBV13 and TRBJ2-5; a weak D match, TRBD2 (7 bases). The germline V gene encodes CDR1 PRHDT and CDR2 FYEKMQ (reference sequence). The CDR3 spans 15 residues. V lost 2 bases and J 5 bases, leaving 15 bases between the germline ends. The DNA of the CDR3 is TGTGCCAGCAGCTTATTCGGGGGGCTTTGGGAGACCCAGTACTTC. Its protein product is CASSLFGGLWETQYF. Full variable domain (rest looked up from reference TRBV13 and TRBJ2-5): AAGVIQSPRHLIKEKRETATLKCYPIPRHDTVYWYQQGPGQDPQFLISFYEKMQSDKGSIPDRFSAQQFSDYHSELNMSSLELGDSALYFCASSLFGGLWETQYFGPGTRLLVL.

This clonotype was detected many times. The chain joins TRBV10-3 to TRBJ1-6; D unclear. V gave up 0 bases and J gave up 7 bases, with 10 bases separating them. The CDR3 sequence is 15 residues long. Looked up from germline, CDR1 is ENHRY and CDR2 is SYGVKD. CDR3 region: CAISESVDGNSPLHF. The CDR3 coding sequence is TGTGCCATCAGTGAGTCGGTTGACGGAAATTCACCCCTCCACTTT.

In DNA, the CDR3 is TGTGCCAGTAGGCCCGGGGCCCTAGCGTCAGGCCCCTACGAGCAGTACTTC. Translated, it gives CASRPGALASGPYEQYF. The gene calls are TRBV19 and TRBJ2-7; possible D gene TRBD2, 6 bases. The germline V gene encodes CDR1 LNHDA and CDR2 SQIVND (reference sequence). This CDR3 comprises 17 residues. The ends were cut back, 6 bases at V and 2 bases at J, with 23 bases in the middle.

In this sample, this clonotype turned up many times. This chain connects TRBV3-1 to TRBJ1-1, with D hard to call. This CDR3 comprises 14 residues. CDR1 and CDR2 from the germline V gene are LGHDT and YNNKEL (reference sequence). V gave up 0 bases and J gave up 0 bases, with 5 bases separating them. The CDR3 is CASSQEYMNTEAFF. The CDR3 DNA reads as TGTGCCAGCAGCCAAGAGTACATGAACACTGAAGCTTTCTTT.

Remarks on this clonotype: One end of the junction does not line up with germline, which may come from a read error. V and J are TRBV5-1 and TRBJ1-1, with TRBD1 identical over 9 bases. Germline V gene data show CDR1 as SGHRS and CDR2 as YFSETQ. The CDR3 has 16 residues. The CDR3 loop reads CASSLGTGNLDTEAFF. The CDR3 DNA sequence: TGTGCCAGCAGCTTAGGGACAGGGAACCTGGACACTGAAGCTTTCTTT.

This clonotype has ten or more counts. The chain joins TRBV4-1 to TRBJ1-3, with a weak D call TRBD1 (6 bases). The CDR3 consists of 15 residues. From germline, CDR1 is MGHRA and CDR2 YSYEKL. V gave up 3 bases and J gave up 3 bases, with 12 bases separating them. CDR3 loop: CASSQDGTLGNTIYF. For the CDR3, the DNA is TGCGCCAGCAGCCAGGACGGGACACTTGGAAACACCATATATTTT.

This clonotype appeared many times. The chain links TRBV12-3 or TRBV12-4 to TRBJ2-2; TRBD2 aligns across 8 bases. After removal of 8 bases from V and 8 bases from J, the junction contained 10 bases not matched to a gene. The CDR3 is 14 residues long. The CDR3 reads CASAKSAGAGELFF. The CDR3 DNA follows: TGTGCCAGCGCGAAATCAGCGGGAGCTGGGGAGCTGTTTTTT.

In its sample, this clonotype was seen many times. The chain is built from TRBV19 and TRBJ1-2; D remains unclear. CDR1 LNHDA and CDR2 SQIVND come from the germline V gene (reference sequence). This CDR3 has 12 amino acids. V gave up 3 bases and J gave up 8 bases, with 10 bases separating them. CDR3 DNA: TGTGCCAGTAGTATCCACCCTCGGGGCTACACCTTC. As protein: CASSIHPRGYTF.

This chain uses TRBV20-1 with TRBJ1-1, with 11 bases aligning to TRBD1. From germline, CDR1 is DFQATT and CDR2 SNEGSKA (reference sequence). V trimming: 6 bases; J trimming: 1 base; junction bases outside the gene matches: 4. The CDR3 extends over 14 amino acids. This CDR3 is CSATGQGANTEAFF. CDR3 coding DNA: TGCAGTGCAACCGGACAGGGGGCGAACACTGAAGCTTTCTTT.

This clonotype was detected only a few times. V gene TRBV27 combines with J gene TRBJ1-1; D remains unclear. Trimming pared 0 bases from V and 3 bases from J, leaving 11 bases between. Germline V gives CDR1 MNHEY, CDR2 SMNVEV (reference sequence). The CDR3 consists of 15 residues. The CDR3 coding sequence is TGTGCCAGCAGTTTATCCCCGACATGGCACACTGAAGCTTTCTTT. As protein: CASSLSPTWHTEAFF.

This clonotype was seen repeatedly, ten times or more. This sequence joins TRBV12-5 and TRBJ2-7; D unresolved. The CDR3 runs 11 residues. V dropped 1 base and J dropped 3 bases, with 1 base sitting between them. Germline V gene data show CDR1 as LGHNT and CDR2 as FRNRAP. CDR3 coding DNA: TGTGCTAGTGGTTTGGGCTACGAGCAGTACTTC. It is translated as CASGLGYEQYF.